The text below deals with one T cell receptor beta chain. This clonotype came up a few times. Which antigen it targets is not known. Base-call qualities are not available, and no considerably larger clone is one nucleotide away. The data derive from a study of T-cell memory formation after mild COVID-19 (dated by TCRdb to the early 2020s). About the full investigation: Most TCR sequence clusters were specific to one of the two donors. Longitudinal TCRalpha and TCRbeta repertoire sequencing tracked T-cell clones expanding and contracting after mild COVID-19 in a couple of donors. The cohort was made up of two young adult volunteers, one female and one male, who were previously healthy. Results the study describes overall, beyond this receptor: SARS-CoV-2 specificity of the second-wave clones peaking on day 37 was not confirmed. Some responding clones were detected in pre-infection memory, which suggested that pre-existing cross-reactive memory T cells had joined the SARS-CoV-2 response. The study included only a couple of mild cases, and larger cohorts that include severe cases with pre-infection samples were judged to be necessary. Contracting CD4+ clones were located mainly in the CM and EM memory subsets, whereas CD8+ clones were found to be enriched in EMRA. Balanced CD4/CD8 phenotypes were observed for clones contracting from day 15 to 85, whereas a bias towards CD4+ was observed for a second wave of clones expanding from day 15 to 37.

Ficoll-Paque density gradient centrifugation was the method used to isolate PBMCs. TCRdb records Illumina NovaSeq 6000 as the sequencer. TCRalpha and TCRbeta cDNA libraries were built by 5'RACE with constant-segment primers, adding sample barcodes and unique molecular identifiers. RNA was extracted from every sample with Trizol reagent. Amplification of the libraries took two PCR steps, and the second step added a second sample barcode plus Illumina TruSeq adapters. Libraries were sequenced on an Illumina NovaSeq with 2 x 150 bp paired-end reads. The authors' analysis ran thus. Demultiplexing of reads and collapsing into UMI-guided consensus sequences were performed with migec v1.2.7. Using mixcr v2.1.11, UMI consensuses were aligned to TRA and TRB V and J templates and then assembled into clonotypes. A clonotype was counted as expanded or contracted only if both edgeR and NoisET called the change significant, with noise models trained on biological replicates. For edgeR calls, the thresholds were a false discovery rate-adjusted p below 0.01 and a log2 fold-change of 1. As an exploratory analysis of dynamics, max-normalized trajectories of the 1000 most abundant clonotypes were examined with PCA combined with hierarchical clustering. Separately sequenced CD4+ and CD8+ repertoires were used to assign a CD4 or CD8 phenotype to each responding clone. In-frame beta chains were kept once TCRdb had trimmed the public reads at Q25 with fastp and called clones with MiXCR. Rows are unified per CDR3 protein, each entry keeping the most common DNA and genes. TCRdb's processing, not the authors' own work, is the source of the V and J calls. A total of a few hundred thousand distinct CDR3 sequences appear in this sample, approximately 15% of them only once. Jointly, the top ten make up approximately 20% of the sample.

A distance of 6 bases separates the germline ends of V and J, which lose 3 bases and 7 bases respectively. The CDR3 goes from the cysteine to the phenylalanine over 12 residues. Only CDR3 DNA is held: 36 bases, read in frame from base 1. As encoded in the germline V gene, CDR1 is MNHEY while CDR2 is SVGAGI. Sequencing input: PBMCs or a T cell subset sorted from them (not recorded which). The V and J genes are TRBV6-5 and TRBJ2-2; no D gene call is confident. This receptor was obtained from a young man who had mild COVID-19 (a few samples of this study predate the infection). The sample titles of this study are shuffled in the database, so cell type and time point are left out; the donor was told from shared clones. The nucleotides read TGTGCCAGCAGTTATGGTGGCGGGGAGCTGTTTTTT. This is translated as CASSYGGGELFF.